This entry lists 26 T cell receptor beta chains sequenced from one sample in a study of CD8+ T cells in alopecia areata. Treatment here: oral pan-JAK inhibitor, 5-10 mg twice daily. Extraction of RNA preceded its reverse transcription into cDNA, which served as the sequencing template. TCRdb's copy holds only in-frame clones and misses some; the assay was immunoSEQ multiplex PCR. The table lists about 280,000 clones, 58% of them singletons, with less than 2% in the top ten. The material was CD4+ T cells sorted from blood, obtained at week 24, from a patient treated with tofacitinib. The receptors were sampled from a human donor with alopecia areata.

The chain links TRBV6-5 to TRBJ1-6, with TRBD1 as a possible D gene (5 bases). Germline V CDR1 and CDR2: MNHEY, SVGAGI. The CDR3 totals 15 residues. Trimming removed 2 bases from V and 12 bases from J, with 17 bases in between. The DNA for the CDR3 is TGTGCCAGCAGTTACCTCGGGACGGGGGATGGACCCCTCCACTTT. Translated: CASSYLGTGDGPLHF.

The chain is built from TRBV5-4 and TRBJ1-1, with TRBD1 matching over 9 bases. Per the germline V gene, CDR1 is SGHNT and CDR2 is YYREEE (reference sequence). Trimming took 3 bases from V and 1 from J; bases not matched to a gene: 4. This CDR3 has 15 residues. The CDR3 bases are TGTGCCAGCAGCTCCGCGGGACAGGGGAACACTGAAGCTTTCTTT. Its protein product is CASSSAGQGNTEAFF.

The V gene is TRBV5-1, the J gene TRBJ2-1; 7 bases fit TRBD2. Looked up from germline, CDR1 is SGHRS and CDR2 is YFSETQ. The junction had 1 base not matched to a gene; V was cut back by 1 base and J by 0 bases. The CDR3 covers 15 residues. DNA of the CDR3: TGCGCCAGCAGCTTGAGCGGGAACTCCTACAATGAGCAGTTCTTC. It encodes CASSLSGNSYNEQFF.

V is TRBV9 and J is TRBJ2-1, with 7 nucleotides matching TRBD2. The CDR3 has 16 amino acids. Germline CDR1 SGDLS, CDR2 YYNGEE. Trimming took 0 bases from V and 5 from J; bases not matched to a gene: 8. The CDR3, as DNA: TGTGCCAGCAGCGTAGGTCTAGCGGATACCGACAATGAGCAGTTCTTC. Its translation: CASSVGLADTDNEQFF.

The V call is TRBV7-9, the J call TRBJ1-2; D unresolved. Trimming removed 4 bases from V and 4 bases from J, with 13 bases in between. The CDR3 is 14 residues long. CDR1 is SEHNR and CDR2 is FQNEAQ in the germline V gene (reference sequence). The chain's CDR3 is CASSSLVGGYGYTF. CDR3 sequence (DNA): TGTGCCAGCAGCTCACTCGTCGGAGGCTATGGCTACACCTTC.

This clone has more than one count but fewer than ten. The chain combines TRBV5-6 with TRBJ2-3; 9 positions match TRBD2. Germline lookup yields CDR1 SGHDT and CDR2 YYEEEE. With 7 bases clipped from V and 4 bases from J, the junction kept 13 bases outside the gene matches. The CDR3 runs to 16 residues. In DNA form, the CDR3 reads TGTGCCAGCTCCGAATATAGCGGGGGAAAGGCAGATACGCAGTATTTT. This sequence encodes CASSEYSGGKADTQYF.

The rearrangement links TRBV6-1 to TRBJ1-1; D perhaps matches TRBD1 (5 bases). This CDR3 is built from 14 residues. Per germline, CDR1 MNHNS and CDR2 SASEGT. V lost 7 bases, J lost 4 bases, and 16 bases lay in between. CDR3: CASISQGSGTEAFF. For the CDR3, the DNA is TGTGCCAGCATATCCCAGGGCTCGGGCACTGAAGCTTTCTTT.

The V call is TRBV2, the J call TRBJ2-5; 9 nucleotides agree with TRBD1. Trimming removed 5 bases from V and 5 bases from J; junction bases left unmatched: 9. This CDR3 contains 15 residues. The germline gives CDR1 SNHLY, CDR2 FYNNEI. CDR3 protein: CASSRTGAFGETQYF. In DNA form, the CDR3 reads TGTGCCAGCAGTCGGACAGGGGCCTTTGGGGAGACCCAGTACTTC.

V usage is TRBV30 and J usage is TRBJ2-7; D remains unclear. CDR1 and CDR2 (germline): GTSNPN, SVGIG (reference sequence). This CDR3 has 11 amino acids. The germline V and J ends were trimmed by 5 bases and 7 bases, with 12 bases remaining between them. CDR3 sequence reads: CAWLWEREQYF. The CDR3 coding sequence is TGTGCCTGGCTTTGGGAAAGGGAGCAGTACTTC.

V and J are TRBV25-1 and TRBJ2-1; 8 nucleotides agree with TRBD2. This CDR3 spans 15 amino acids. V trimming: 0 bases; J trimming: 5 bases; junction bases outside the gene matches: 3. Germline V gene data show CDR1 as MGHDK and CDR2 as SYGVNS. The CDR3 is CASSEYNGGDNEQFF. The CDR3 coding sequence is TGTGCCAGCAGTGAATATAACGGGGGGGACAATGAGCAGTTCTTC.

V usage is TRBV4-2 and J usage is TRBJ2-3; 8 bases match TRBD2. Germline CDR1 and CDR2: LGHNA and YNFKEQ. J was trimmed by 0 bases and V by 6 bases; bases with no gene match: 11. The CDR3 consists of 17 residues. CDR3 residues: CASRPGSGGSSTDTQYF. The DNA for the CDR3 is TGTGCCAGCAGACCCGGAAGCGGGGGAAGTAGCACAGATACGCAGTATTTT.

CDR3 sequence reads: CASSKRGEVFYEQYF. The CDR3 DNA reads TGTGCCAGCAGTAAGCGGGGGGAGGTATTTTACGAGCAGTACTTC. The chain recombines TRBV11-2 with TRBJ2-7, with 9 bases identical to TRBD2. Losses at the gene ends were 6 bases for V and 4 bases for J; bases not matched to a gene: 10. Germline V lookup: CDR1 SGHAT, CDR2 FQNNGV. The CDR3 loop spans 15 amino acids. The variable domain in full, with the rest retrieved from reference TRBV11-2 and TRBJ2-7, is EAGVAQSPRYKIIEKRQSVAFWCNPISGHATLYWYQQILGQGPKLLIQFQNNGVVDDSQLPKDRFSAERLKGVDSTLKIQPAKLEDSAVYLCASSKRGEVFYEQYFGPGTRLTVT.

Remarks on this clone: A junction end diverges from the germline sequence, so it may reflect a read error. This chain links TRBV2 with TRBJ2-7, with TRBD1 matching over 7 bases. Per the germline V gene, CDR1 is SNHLY and CDR2 is FYNNEI. This CDR3 region has 15 residues. Here the CDR3 reads CASREGTDSSYEQYF. The DNA of the CDR3 is TGTGCCAGCAGAGAAGGGACAGATAGCTCCTACGAGCAGTACTTC.

The CDR3: CASSLPGFEQFF. The CDR3 coding sequence is TGTGCCAGCAGTTTGCCAGGGTTCGAGCAGTTCTTC. The chain recombines TRBV28 with TRBJ2-1, with a weak D call TRBD1 (5 bases). The length of the CDR3 is 12 residues. V lost 3 bases and J 10 bases, leaving 10 bases between the germline ends. The V gene's germline CDR1 is MDHEN and CDR2 SYDVKM.

This clone was picked up a small number of times. The chain combines TRBV7-8 with TRBJ2-7; D not resolved. Germline loops: CDR1 SGHVS, CDR2 FQNEAQ. The CDR3 covers 11 residues. V was clipped by 0 bases and J by 7 bases, with 4 bases between them. The CDR3 here is CASSLAGEQYF. The CDR3 nucleotides are TGTGCCAGCAGCTTAGCGGGTGAGCAGTACTTC.

This clone turned up a few times. The chain has TRBV29-1 and TRBJ1-1; D is uncertain. V lost 4 bases and J 2 bases, leaving 14 bases between the germline ends. Germline V lookup: CDR1 SQVTM, CDR2 ANQGSEA. The length of the CDR3 is 14 residues. The CDR3 nucleotides are TGCAGCGTTGTCCTCCAGGCGCTCAACACTGAAGCTTTCTTT. As protein: CSVVLQALNTEAFF.

V and J are TRBV16 and TRBJ1-1, with a possible D match to TRBD1 (6 bases). CDR3 length: 12 amino acids. Germline V CDR1 and CDR2: KGHSY, FQNENV. The V end was cut by 4 bases, the J end by 10 bases, with 13 bases between. In DNA form, the CDR3 reads TGTGCCAGCAGCCGGGTACAGGGAGTAGCTTTCTTT. Translating gives CASSRVQGVAFF.

The chain has TRBV27 and TRBJ2-7; 8 positions agree with TRBD2. The CDR3 contains 13 residues. CDR1 is MNHEY and CDR2 is SMNVEV in the germline V gene (reference sequence). The V and J ends lost 9 bases and 0 bases, in that order; junction bases with no gene match: 4. CDR3 DNA sequence: TGTGCCAGTAAGCGGGGGCCCTCCTACGAGCAGTACTTC. This codes for CASKRGPSYEQYF.

V and J are TRBV9 and TRBJ2-7; 8 nucleotides align to TRBD2. The V segment lost 4 bases and the J segment 2 bases; nucleotides outside the gene matches: 5. Germline CDR1 SGDLS, CDR2 YYNGEE. The CDR3 is 14 residues long. The CDR3 reads CASSPYGGAYEQYF. The CDR3 DNA sequence: TGTGCCAGCAGCCCTTACGGGGGGGCCTACGAGCAGTACTTC.

J is TRBJ2-1 and V is TRBV27; perhaps TRBD2 as D (5 bases). The CDR3 is 15 amino acids. CDR1 and CDR2 (germline): MNHEY, SMNVEV (reference sequence). Trimming stripped 4 bases from V and 3 bases from J, with 13 bases between. Here the CDR3 DNA reads TGTGCCAGCAGTTCAGGACTTCCTTTCTACAATGAGCAGTTCTTC. As protein: CASSSGLPFYNEQFF.

This chain joins TRBV9 and TRBJ1-3, with 8 bases lining up with TRBD1. The CDR3 length is 15 residues. The germline V gene has CDR1 SGDLS and CDR2 YYNGEE. J lost 3 bases, V lost 3 bases, and 5 bases had no gene match. The CDR3 DNA reads TGTGCCAGCAGCGACACAGGGGGAGATGGAAACACCATATATTTT. Its translation: CASSDTGGDGNTIYF.

The rearrangement joins TRBV4-1 to TRBJ2-5; a weak D match, TRBD1 (5 bases). V lost 8 bases and J lost 4, with 17 bases in between. The CDR3 has 14 residues. Germline-derived CDR1 and CDR2 are MGHRA and YSYEKL. CDR3 sequence reads: CASAGKGRIETQYF. CDR3 coding DNA: TGCGCCAGCGCCGGTAAGGGGCGAATAGAGACCCAGTACTTC.

The chain links TRBV4-1 to TRBJ2-2; the match to TRBD1 covers 8 bases. Germline CDR1 and CDR2: MGHRA and YSYEKL. The CDR3 extends over 16 amino acids. V lost 1 base and J lost 4; bases outside the gene matches: 5. The CDR3 DNA is TGCGCCAGCAGCCAAGCGGTCAGGGGGCGCACCGGGGAGCTGTTTTTT. Translated, it gives CASSQAVRGRTGELFF.

This clone appeared a few times. V is TRBV29-1 and J is TRBJ2-1; 8 positions agree with TRBD2. V gave up 4 bases and J gave up 4 bases; unmatched junction bases: 6. The V gene's germline CDR1 is SQVTM and CDR2 ANQGSEA. The CDR3 runs to 14 residues. CDR3 sequence: CSVVGLAGYNEQFF. The CDR3 DNA reads as TGCAGCGTTGTGGGTCTAGCGGGTTACAATGAGCAGTTCTTC.

The rearrangement links TRBV25-1 to TRBJ2-1, with TRBD2 identical over 7 bases. With 4 bases clipped from V and 0 bases from J, the junction kept 6 bases outside the gene matches. Germline values: CDR1 MGHDK, CDR2 SYGVNS. CDR3 length equals 16 residues. CDR3 sequence (DNA): TGTGCCAGCAGTGGAAATGCGGGGGACTCCTACAATGAGCAGTTCTTC. Translated: CASSGNAGDSYNEQFF.

This clone has more than one count but fewer than ten. The chain carries TRBV6-6 and TRBJ1-6, with TRBD1 matching over 9 bases. Trimming at V came to 7 bases and at J to 7 bases, leaving 8 bases not matched to a gene. Germline V gene sequence: CDR1 MNHNY, CDR2 SVGAGI (reference sequence). CDR3 size: 15 residues. The CDR3 bases are TGTGCCAGCACCTCCCCGGACAGGGGAAATTCACCCCTCCACTTT. Translating it yields CASTSPDRGNSPLHF.